The 23 T cell receptor beta chains in this list originate from one sample, sequenced in a study of B cell selection in AIRE deficiency. Sorted regulatory T cells were CD4-positive, CD25-high and CD127-low or negative. Profiled with immunoSEQ multiplex PCR; TCRdb holds only in-frame clones, not every one. The sample includes a few thousand clones, 78% of them seen just once. The specimen was Tregs sorted from PBMCs. All receptors derive from a human donor with AIRE deficiency.

This clone was seen once. The rearrangement joins TRBV14 to TRBJ1-1, with 11 nucleotides matching TRBD1. CDR1 is SGHDN and CDR2 is FVKESK in the germline V gene. The CDR3 totals 16 residues. V was pared by 4 bases and J by 8 bases, with 12 bases of the junction left unmatched. CDR3 nucleotides: TGTGCCAGCAGCCCTGGTTGGGGACAGGGGGTTTCCGAAGCTTTCTTT. Its translation: CASSPGWGQGVSEAFF.

The J gene is TRBJ1-1, the V gene TRBV19; D is perhaps TRBD1 (5 bases). This CDR3 spans 15 amino acids. Germline V gene lookup returns CDR1 LNHDA and CDR2 SQIVND (reference sequence). Trimming left V 8 bases short and J 6 bases short, with 22 bases between. CDR3 sequence (DNA): TGTGCCAGTTCGAAGGGGTCGGGGAAAGGGGCTGAAGCTTTCTTT. Translating gives CASSKGSGKGAEAFF.

The rearrangement links TRBV10-3 to TRBJ1-2; D is ambiguous. Between the trimmed V and J ends, which lost 4 bases and 4 bases, there was a span of 13 bases. The germline gives CDR1 ENHRY, CDR2 SYGVKD. This CDR3 has 14 residues. CDR3 DNA: TGTGCCATCAGTGGCGGAGGCGGCACCTATGGCTACACCTTC. Amino acid sequence: CAISGGGGTYGYTF.

Relative to its sample, this clone is large. The J gene is TRBJ1-2, the V gene TRBV28; possibly TRBD1 for D (6 bases). Germline CDR1 MDHEN, CDR2 SYDVKM. The V end was cut by 3 bases, the J end by 5 bases, with 16 bases between. The CDR3 has 15 residues. The CDR3 region is CASSLSQGFGYGYTF. DNA for the CDR3: TGTGCCAGCAGTTTGTCGCAGGGGTTTGGATATGGCTACACCTTC.

V is TRBV15 and J is TRBJ2-7, with TRBD1 matching 7 bases. Trimming at V came to 1 base and at J to 1 base, leaving 7 bases not matched to a gene. CDR3 length equals 16 residues. The V gene's germline CDR1 is LNHNV and CDR2 YYDKDF (reference sequence). This CDR3 is CATSRGQGISSYEQYF. The CDR3 region has the DNA TGTGCCACCAGCAGAGGACAGGGCATAAGTTCCTACGAGCAGTACTTC.

In its sample, this clone was seen once. The chain combines TRBV19 with TRBJ1-1; D unclear. The CDR3 is 13 amino acids. V lost 6 bases to trimming and J lost 1 base, with 9 bases between them. Per germline, CDR1 LNHDA and CDR2 SQIVND (reference sequence). CDR3 sequence (DNA): TGTGCCAGTAGGCCCCGGGAGAACACTGAAGCTTTCTTT. As protein: CASRPRENTEAFF.

The rearrangement links TRBV6-6 to TRBJ2-3; weak D call: TRBD2 (6 bases). The germline CDR1 and CDR2 sequences are MNHNY and SVGAGI (reference sequence). The CDR3 is 15 amino acids. The V gene lost 2 bases and the J gene lost 0 bases, with 9 bases spanning the gap. The DNA for the CDR3 is TGTGCCAGCAGTTACCCAGCGGGCAGCACAGATACGCAGTATTTT. Encoded protein: CASSYPAGSTDTQYF.

The chain has TRBV5-1 and TRBJ2-7; 9 nucleotides agree with TRBD2. The CDR3 contains 15 residues. V lost 0 bases to trimming and J lost 7 bases; unmatched junction nucleotides: 8. Germline V gives CDR1 SGHRS, CDR2 YFSETQ. CDR3 loop: CASSLGREGRREQYF. For the CDR3, the DNA is TGCGCCAGCAGCTTGGGGCGGGAGGGCCGTCGGGAGCAGTACTTC. Filled out from reference TRBV5-1 and TRBJ2-7, the complete variable domain reads KAGVTQTPRYLIKTRGQQVTLSCSPISGHRSVSWYQQTPGQGLQFLFEYFSETQRNKGNFPGRFSGRQFSNSRSEMNVSTLELGDSALYLCASSLGREGRREQYFGPGTRLTVT.

This chain connects TRBV5-1 to TRBJ2-3, with D perhaps matching TRBD1 or TRBD2 (6 bases each). The CDR3 sequence is 15 residues long. CDR1 is SGHRS, CDR2 YFSETQ, per germline. Trimming took off 2 bases at V and 4 bases at J, with 14 bases between the two ends. The CDR3 nucleotides are TGCGCCAGCAGCTTCGGGGGCGGTAGGGCAGATACGCAGTATTTT. This encodes CASSFGGGRADTQYF. Together with reference TRBV5-1 and TRBJ2-3, the CDR3 gives the full variable domain: KAGVTQTPRYLIKTRGQQVTLSCSPISGHRSVSWYQQTPGQGLQFLFEYFSETQRNKGNFPGRFSGRQFSNSRSEMNVSTLELGDSALYLCASSFGGGRADTQYFGPGTRLTVL.

The rearrangement links TRBV27 to TRBJ2-3; 8 nucleotides match TRBD2. This CDR3 comprises 13 residues. Germline lookup yields CDR1 MNHEY and CDR2 SMNVEV (reference sequence). Unmatched junction bases numbered 6, after V lost 7 bases and J lost 6 bases. CDR3 sequence reads: CASKREGRDTQYF. The CDR3 DNA is TGTGCCAGCAAACGGGAGGGCCGGGATACGCAGTATTTT.

This rearrangement joins TRBV5-4 to TRBJ2-7; 14 bases are shared with TRBD2. V shed 3 bases and J 2 bases; nucleotides not matched to a gene: 1. CDR3 length equals 15 residues. Germline CDR1 is SGHNT and CDR2 is YYREEE (reference sequence). The CDR3 nucleotides are TGTGCCAGCAGCTCGGGACTAGCGGGGGCCTACGAGCAGTACTTC. Translating gives CASSSGLAGAYEQYF.

This clone showed up just a few times. V and J are TRBV12-5 and TRBJ1-5; D is possibly TRBD1 (6 bases). V shed 1 base and J shed 1 base, with 8 bases lying between them. This CDR3 contains 15 residues. Per the germline V gene, CDR1 is LGHNT and CDR2 is FRNRAP. CDR3 bases: TGTGCTAGTGGTTTGGCAGGGGCGAGCAATCAGCCCCAGCATTTT. This translates into CASGLAGASNQPQHF.

This clone was seen only a few times. The genes are TRBV5-1 and TRBJ2-3; TRBD2 matches at 11 bases. The CDR3 is 16 amino acids. Germline CDR1 and CDR2: SGHRS and YFSETQ. Trimming took 4 bases from V and 2 from J; bases not matched to a gene: 6. The CDR3 DNA reads TGCGCCAGCAGCACTTCGACTAGCGGGGTCACAGATACGCAGTATTTT. Protein sequence: CASSTSTSGVTDTQYF.

This chain joins TRBV19 and TRBJ1-4; D gene ambiguous. CDR3 size: 12 residues. Trimming removed 3 bases from V and 5 bases from J, with 4 bases in between. The V gene's germline CDR1 is LNHDA and CDR2 SQIVND (reference sequence). The CDR3 loop is CASSIRNEKLFF. The DNA for the CDR3 is TGTGCCAGTAGTATCAGGAATGAAAAACTGTTTTTT.

This clone has more than one count but fewer than ten. The genes are TRBV29-1 and TRBJ2-7, with 9 bases lining up with TRBD2. The CDR3 sequence is 15 residues long. With 6 bases clipped from V and 5 bases from J, the junction kept 14 bases outside the gene matches. The V gene's germline CDR1 is SQVTM and CDR2 ANQGSEA. As DNA, the CDR3 is TGCAGCGTGGTCCGACTAGCGGACCCAGGGGACGAGCAGTACTTC. This gives the protein CSVVRLADPGDEQYF.

The V and J genes are TRBV6-6 and TRBJ1-1, with TRBD1 matching over 7 bases. V shed 6 bases, J shed 4 bases, and the junction held 8 bases outside the gene matches. From germline, CDR1 is MNHNY and CDR2 SVGAGI (reference sequence). CDR3 length: 14 amino acids. This CDR3 is CASRRGQGITEAFF. The DNA of the CDR3 is TGTGCCAGCAGGAGGGGGCAGGGGATCACTGAAGCTTTCTTT.

V is TRBV2 and J is TRBJ2-7; 7 bases line up with TRBD1. The V and J ends lost 6 bases and 3 bases, in that order; junction bases with no gene match: 5. Germline assignment: CDR1 SNHLY and CDR2 FYNNEI. The CDR3 length is 13 residues. In DNA, the CDR3 is TGTGCCAGCAGGGGGGACAGACTCTACGAGCAGTACTTC. Translating it yields CASRGDRLYEQYF.

This chain uses TRBV7-9 with TRBJ2-3, with D perhaps TRBD2 (5 bases). The CDR3 contains 13 residues. Germline loops: CDR1 SEHNR, CDR2 FQNEAQ (reference sequence). The V end was cut by 5 bases, the J end by 1 base, with 7 bases between. CDR3 loop: CASSKLGTDTQYF. CDR3 nucleotide sequence: TGTGCCAGCAGCAAACTAGGCACAGATACGCAGTATTTT.

The chain couples TRBV6-6 to TRBJ1-1, with unresolved D. The length of the CDR3 is 12 residues. CDR1 is MNHNY and CDR2 is SVGAGI in the germline V gene (reference sequence). V was shortened by 2 bases and J by 0 bases, with 1 base between the two germline ends. The CDR3 bases are TGTGCCAGCAGTTACGTGAACACTGAAGCTTTCTTT. Its translation: CASSYVNTEAFF.

The chain combines TRBV28 with TRBJ2-4; 7 nucleotides match TRBD2. There are 13 residues in the CDR3. Losses at the gene ends were 5 bases for V and 15 bases for J; bases not matched to a gene: 13. The germline V gene encodes CDR1 MDHEN and CDR2 SYDVKM. DNA of the CDR3: TGTGCCAGCAGTAAATCAATGGGACTACGGACGTACTTC. This gives the protein CASSKSMGLRTYF.

This clone has just a few counts. J is TRBJ1-2 and V is TRBV7-9; no reliable D call. The CDR3 spans 14 residues. Germline V gives CDR1 SEHNR, CDR2 FQNEAQ (reference sequence). Trimming pared 5 bases from V and 8 bases from J, leaving 18 bases between. The DNA of the CDR3 is TGTGCCAGCAGCCGTTATAGGGCCAATAGGGGCTACACCTTC. This encodes CASSRYRANRGYTF.

The J gene is TRBJ1-4, the V gene TRBV7-9; unclear D gene. The V end was cut by 6 bases, the J end by 8 bases, with 7 bases between. The length of the CDR3 is 11 residues. CDR1 and CDR2 (germline): SEHNR, FQNEAQ (reference sequence). The CDR3 reads CASSPLEKLFF. The DNA for the CDR3 is TGTGCCAGCAGTCCCTTAGAAAAACTGTTTTTT.

The chain recombines TRBV5-1 with TRBJ1-1, with no clear D. Germline V lookup: CDR1 SGHRS, CDR2 YFSETQ. The CDR3 runs 16 residues. V was pared by 4 bases and J by 1 base, with 17 bases between. The CDR3 region is CASSRNDISKNTEAFF. The CDR3, as DNA: TGCGCCAGCAGCCGGAATGACATAAGCAAGAACACTGAAGCTTTCTTT. Filled out from reference TRBV5-1 and TRBJ1-1, the complete variable domain reads KAGVTQTPRYLIKTRGQQVTLSCSPISGHRSVSWYQQTPGQGLQFLFEYFSETQRNKGNFPGRFSGRQFSNSRSEMNVSTLELGDSALYLCASSRNDISKNTEAFFGQGTRLTVV.